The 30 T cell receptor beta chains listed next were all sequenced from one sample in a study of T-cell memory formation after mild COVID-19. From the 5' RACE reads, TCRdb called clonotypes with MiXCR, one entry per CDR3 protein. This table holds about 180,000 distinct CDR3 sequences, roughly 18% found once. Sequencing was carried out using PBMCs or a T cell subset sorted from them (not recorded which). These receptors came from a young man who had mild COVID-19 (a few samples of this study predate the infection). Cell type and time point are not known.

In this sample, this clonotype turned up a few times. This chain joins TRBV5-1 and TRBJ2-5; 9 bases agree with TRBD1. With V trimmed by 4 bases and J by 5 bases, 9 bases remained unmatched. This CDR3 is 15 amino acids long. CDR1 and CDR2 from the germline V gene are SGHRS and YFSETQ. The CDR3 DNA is TGCGCCAGCAGCGAACAAACAGGGGGCGGCGAGACCCAGTACTTC. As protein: CASSEQTGGGETQYF.

Here the CDR3 DNA reads TGTGCCATCAGTGAGTCCCGGTTCTATGGCTACACCTTC. Translation gives CAISESRFYGYTF. This chain uses TRBV10-3 with TRBJ1-2; no clear D. Per the germline V gene, CDR1 is ENHRY and CDR2 is SYGVKD. CDR3 length equals 13 residues. The V and J ends lost 0 bases and 4 bases respectively, with 6 bases between them.

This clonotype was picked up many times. This CDR3 reads CSAADSGGAGDTQYF. Written as DNA, the CDR3 is TGCAGTGCTGCAGACAGCGGGGGGGCGGGAGATACGCAGTATTTT. The chain has TRBV20-1 and TRBJ2-3; 10 nucleotides match TRBD2. Germline V CDR1 and CDR2: DFQATT, SNEGSKA (reference sequence). This CDR3 contains 15 residues. V shed 5 bases, J shed 5 bases, and the junction held 10 bases outside the gene matches.

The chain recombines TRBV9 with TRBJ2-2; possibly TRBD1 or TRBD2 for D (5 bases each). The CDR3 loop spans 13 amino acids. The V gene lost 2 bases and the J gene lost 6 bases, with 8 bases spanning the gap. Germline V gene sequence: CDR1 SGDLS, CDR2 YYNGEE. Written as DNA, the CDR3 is TGTGCCAGCAGCGTTGGGGGTCCCGGGGAGCTGTTTTTT. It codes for CASSVGGPGELFF.

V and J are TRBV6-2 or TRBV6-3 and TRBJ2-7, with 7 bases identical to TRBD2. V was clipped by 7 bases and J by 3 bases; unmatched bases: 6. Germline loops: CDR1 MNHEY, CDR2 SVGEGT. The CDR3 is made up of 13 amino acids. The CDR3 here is CASKGSGGYEQYF. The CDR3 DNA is TGTGCCAGCAAGGGTTCGGGGGGCTACGAGCAGTACTTC.

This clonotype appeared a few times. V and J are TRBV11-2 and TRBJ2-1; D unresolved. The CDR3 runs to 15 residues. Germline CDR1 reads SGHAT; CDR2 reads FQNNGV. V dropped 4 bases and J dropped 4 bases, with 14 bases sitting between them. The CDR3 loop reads CASSSPMGRYNEQFF. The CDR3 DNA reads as TGTGCCAGCAGCTCCCCGATGGGCAGGTACAATGAGCAGTTCTTC.

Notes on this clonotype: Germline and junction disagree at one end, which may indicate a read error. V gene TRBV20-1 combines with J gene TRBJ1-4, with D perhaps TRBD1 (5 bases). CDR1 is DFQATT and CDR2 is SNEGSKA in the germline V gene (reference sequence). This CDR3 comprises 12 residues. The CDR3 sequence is CSARGDSEKLFF. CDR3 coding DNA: TGCAGTGCCAGAGGGGATTCTGAAAAACTGTTTTTT.

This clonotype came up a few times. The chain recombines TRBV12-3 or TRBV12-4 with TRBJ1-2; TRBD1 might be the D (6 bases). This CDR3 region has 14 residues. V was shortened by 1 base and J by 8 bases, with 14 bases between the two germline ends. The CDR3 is CASSLGPGGGGYTF. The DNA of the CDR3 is TGTGCCAGCAGTTTAGGTCCCGGGGGCGGCGGCTACACCTTC.

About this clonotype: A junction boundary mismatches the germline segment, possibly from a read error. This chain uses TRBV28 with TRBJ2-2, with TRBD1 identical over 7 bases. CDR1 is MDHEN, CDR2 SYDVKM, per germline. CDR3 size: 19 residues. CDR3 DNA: TGTGCCAGCAGCCCAAACCGCCCTTCGGCAGGGGGTAACATCGGGGAGCTGTTTTTT. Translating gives CASSPNRPSAGGNIGELFF.

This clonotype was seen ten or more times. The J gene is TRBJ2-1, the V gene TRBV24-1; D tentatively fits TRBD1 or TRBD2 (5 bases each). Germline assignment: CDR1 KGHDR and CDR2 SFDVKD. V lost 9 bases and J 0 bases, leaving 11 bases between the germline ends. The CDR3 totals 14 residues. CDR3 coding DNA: TGTGCCACCGGGGACCGCAGCTCCTACAATGAGCAGTTCTTC. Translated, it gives CATGDRSSYNEQFF.

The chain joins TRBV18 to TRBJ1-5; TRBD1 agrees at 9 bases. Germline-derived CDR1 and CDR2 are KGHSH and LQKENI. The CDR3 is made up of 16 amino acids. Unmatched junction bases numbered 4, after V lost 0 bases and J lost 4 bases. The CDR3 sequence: CASSPPGQGPNQPQHF. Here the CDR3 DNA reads TGTGCCAGCTCACCACCGGGACAGGGCCCTAATCAGCCCCAGCATTTT.

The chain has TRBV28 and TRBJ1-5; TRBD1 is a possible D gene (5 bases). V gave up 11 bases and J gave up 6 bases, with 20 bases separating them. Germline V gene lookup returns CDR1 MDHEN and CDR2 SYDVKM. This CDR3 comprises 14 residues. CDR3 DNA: TGTGCCCTCAGCCCCGCAGGGATGATTCAGCCCCAGCATTTT. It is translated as CALSPAGMIQPQHF.

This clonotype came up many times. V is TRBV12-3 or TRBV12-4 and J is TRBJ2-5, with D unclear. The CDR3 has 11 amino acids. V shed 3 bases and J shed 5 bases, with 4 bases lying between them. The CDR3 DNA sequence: TGTGCCAGCAGTTTCAGGGAGACCCAGTACTTC. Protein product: CASSFRETQYF.

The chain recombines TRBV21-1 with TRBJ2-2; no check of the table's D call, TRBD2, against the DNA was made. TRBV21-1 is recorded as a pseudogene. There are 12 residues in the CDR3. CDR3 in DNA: TGTGCCATCCCCTCCCACACCGGGGAGCTGTTTTTT. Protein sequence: CAIPSHTGELFF.

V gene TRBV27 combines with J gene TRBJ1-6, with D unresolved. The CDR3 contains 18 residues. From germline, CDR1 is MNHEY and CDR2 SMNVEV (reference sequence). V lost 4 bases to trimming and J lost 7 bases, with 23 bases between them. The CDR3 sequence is CASSYRGGVSAWNSPLHF. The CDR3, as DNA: TGTGCCAGCAGTTACCGGGGTGGGGTATCGGCGTGGAATTCACCCCTCCACTTT.

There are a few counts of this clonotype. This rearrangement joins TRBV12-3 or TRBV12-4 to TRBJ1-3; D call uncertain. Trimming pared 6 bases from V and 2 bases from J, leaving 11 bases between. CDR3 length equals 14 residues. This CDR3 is CASSRLDPGNTIYF. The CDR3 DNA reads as TGTGCCAGCAGCCGACTGGATCCTGGAAACACCATATATTTT.

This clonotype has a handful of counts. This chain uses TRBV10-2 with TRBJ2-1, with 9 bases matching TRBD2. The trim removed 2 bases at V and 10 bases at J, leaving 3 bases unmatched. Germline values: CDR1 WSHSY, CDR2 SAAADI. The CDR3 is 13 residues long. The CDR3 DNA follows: TGCGCCAGCAGTGAGGCAACTAGCGGGGAGCAGTTCTTC. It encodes CASSEATSGEQFF.

Here the CDR3 DNA reads TGTGCCAGTAGTATAGAACTCGGACAGGGGAGTAATGAGCAGTTCTTC. Translating it yields CASSIELGQGSNEQFF. The V and J genes are TRBV19 and TRBJ2-1; TRBD1 agrees at 9 bases. V trimming: 0 bases; J trimming: 7 bases; junction bases outside the gene matches: 7. Germline assignment: CDR1 LNHDA and CDR2 SQIVND (reference sequence). The CDR3 extends over 16 amino acids.

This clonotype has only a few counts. The CDR3 loop reads CASRGTMNTEAFF. For the CDR3, the DNA is TGTGCCAGCAGGGGGACAATGAACACTGAAGCTTTCTTT. This chain uses TRBV12-3 or TRBV12-4 with TRBJ1-1, with D possibly matching TRBD1 (6 bases). The CDR3 is 13 amino acids. Between the trimmed V and J ends, which lost 6 bases and 0 bases, there was a span of 8 bases.

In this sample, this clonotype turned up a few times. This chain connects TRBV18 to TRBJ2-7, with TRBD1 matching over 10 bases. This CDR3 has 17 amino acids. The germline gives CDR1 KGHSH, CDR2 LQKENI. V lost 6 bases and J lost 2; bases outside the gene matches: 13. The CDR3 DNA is TGTGCCAGCTCGCAAACTCCCGGGACAGGGGCCGCCTACGAGCAGTACTTC. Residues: CASSQTPGTGAAYEQYF.

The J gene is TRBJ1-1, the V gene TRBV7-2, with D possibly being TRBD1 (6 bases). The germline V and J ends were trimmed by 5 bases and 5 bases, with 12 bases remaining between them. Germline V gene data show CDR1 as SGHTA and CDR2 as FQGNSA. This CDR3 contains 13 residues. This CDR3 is CASSPTGHTEAFF. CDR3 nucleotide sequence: TGTGCCAGCAGCCCCACAGGGCATACTGAAGCTTTCTTT.

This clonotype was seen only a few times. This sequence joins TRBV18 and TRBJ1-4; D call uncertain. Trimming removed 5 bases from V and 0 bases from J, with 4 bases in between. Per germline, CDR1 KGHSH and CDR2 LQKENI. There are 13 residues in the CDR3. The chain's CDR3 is CASSATTNEKLFF. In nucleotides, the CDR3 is TGTGCCAGCTCAGCGACAACTAATGAAAAACTGTTTTTT.

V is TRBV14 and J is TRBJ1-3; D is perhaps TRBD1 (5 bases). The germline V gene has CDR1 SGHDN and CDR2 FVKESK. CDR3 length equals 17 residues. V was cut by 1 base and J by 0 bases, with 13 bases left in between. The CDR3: CASSQGLGRSSGNTIYF. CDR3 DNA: TGTGCCAGCAGCCAAGGACTGGGACGCTCCTCTGGAAACACCATATATTTT.

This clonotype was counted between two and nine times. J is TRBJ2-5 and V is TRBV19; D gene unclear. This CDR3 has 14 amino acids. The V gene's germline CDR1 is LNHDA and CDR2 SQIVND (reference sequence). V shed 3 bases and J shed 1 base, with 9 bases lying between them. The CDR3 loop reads CASSMTVIQETQYF. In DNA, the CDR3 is TGTGCCAGTAGTATGACGGTTATCCAAGAGACCCAGTACTTC.

The CDR3 reads CASRSQGAAGELFF. In DNA form, the CDR3 reads TGTGCCAGCAGGTCACAGGGGGCAGCAGGGGAGCTGTTTTTT. V gene TRBV5-4 combines with J gene TRBJ2-2, with 9 bases that match TRBD1. The germline V gene has CDR1 SGHNT and CDR2 YYREEE (reference sequence). After removal of 5 bases from V and 8 bases from J, the junction contained 7 bases not matched to a gene. The CDR3 spans 14 residues.

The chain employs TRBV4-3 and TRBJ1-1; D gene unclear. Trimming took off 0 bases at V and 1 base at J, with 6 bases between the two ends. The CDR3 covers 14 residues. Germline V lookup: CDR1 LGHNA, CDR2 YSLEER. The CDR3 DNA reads TGCGCCAGCAGCCAAGAGTTCAGGAACACTGAAGCTTTCTTT. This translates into CASSQEFRNTEAFF.

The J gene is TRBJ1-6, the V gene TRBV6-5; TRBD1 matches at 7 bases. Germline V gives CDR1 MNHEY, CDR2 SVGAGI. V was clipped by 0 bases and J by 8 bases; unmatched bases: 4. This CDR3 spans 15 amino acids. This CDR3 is CASSYSTGQDSPLHF. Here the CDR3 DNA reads TGTGCCAGCAGTTACTCGACCGGACAGGATTCACCCCTCCACTTT.

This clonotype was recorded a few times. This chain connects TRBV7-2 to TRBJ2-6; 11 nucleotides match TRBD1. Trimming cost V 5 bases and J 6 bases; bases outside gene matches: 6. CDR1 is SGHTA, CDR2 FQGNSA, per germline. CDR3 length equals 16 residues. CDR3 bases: TGTGCCAGCAGCCCCTGGACAGGGGGCGAGGCCAACGTCCTGACTTTC. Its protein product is CASSPWTGGEANVLTF.

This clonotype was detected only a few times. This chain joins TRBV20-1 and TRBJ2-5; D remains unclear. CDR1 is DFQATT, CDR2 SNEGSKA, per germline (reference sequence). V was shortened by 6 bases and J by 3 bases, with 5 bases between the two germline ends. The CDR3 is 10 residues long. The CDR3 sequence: CSARKETQYF. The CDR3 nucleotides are TGCAGTGCAAGAAAAGAGACCCAGTACTTC.

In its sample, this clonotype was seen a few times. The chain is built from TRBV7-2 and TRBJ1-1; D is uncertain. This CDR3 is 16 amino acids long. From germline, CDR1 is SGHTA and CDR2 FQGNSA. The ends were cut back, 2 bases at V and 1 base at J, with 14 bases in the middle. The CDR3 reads CASSLFLSLGNTEAFF. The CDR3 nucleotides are TGTGCCAGCAGCTTATTCTTAAGTCTGGGGAACACTGAAGCTTTCTTT. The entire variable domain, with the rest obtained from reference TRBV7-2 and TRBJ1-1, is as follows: GAGVSQSPSNKVTEKGKDVELRCDPISGHTALYWYRQSLGQGLEFLIYFQGNSAPDKSGLPSDRFSAERTGGSVSTLTIQRTQQEDSAVYLCASSLFLSLGNTEAFFGQGTRLTVV.